What follows are 5 T cell receptor beta chains derived from one specimen sequenced in a study of blood T cell repertoires in COVID-19. Data came from immunoSEQ multiplex PCR; TCRdb stores just in-frame clones and leaves some out. The data hold a few hundred thousand clones, with around 87% observed a single time. What was sequenced was PBMCs or T cells enriched from blood (not recorded which). The receptors derive from a man between 40 and 49 years old in a cohort exposed to, infected with or recovered from COVID-19 (not recorded which).

V gene TRBV5-1 combines with J gene TRBJ2-1; D unresolved. In germline, CDR1 is SGHRS, CDR2 YFSETQ. This CDR3 comprises 15 residues. The V end lost 4 bases, the J end lost 3 bases, and 14 bases lay between the germline ends. CDR3 sequence (DNA): TGCGCCAGCAGCCCGTCTTCCACTAACTACAATGAGCAGTTCTTC. Its translation: CASSPSSTNYNEQFF.

With respect to this clone: This sample includes further DNA sequences coding for the same CDR3. The V and J genes are TRBV4-1 and TRBJ1-2; D uncertain. V dropped 0 bases and J dropped 4 bases, with 9 bases sitting between them. Germline V gene sequence: CDR1 MGHRA, CDR2 YSYEKL. The CDR3 extends over 14 amino acids. CDR3 amino acids: CASSQEEGGYGYTF. The CDR3 bases are TGCGCCAGCAGCCAAGAAGAGGGTGGCTATGGCTACACCTTC.

This chain joins TRBV4-1 and TRBJ1-4; 9 nucleotides agree with TRBD1. There are 14 residues in the CDR3. Trimming cost V 3 bases and J 7 bases; bases outside gene matches: 3. Germline loops: CDR1 MGHRA, CDR2 YSYEKL. The chain's CDR3 is CASSHRDRVEKLFF. The CDR3 nucleotides are TGCGCCAGCAGCCACCGGGACAGGGTTGAAAAACTGTTTTTT.

The chain combines TRBV7-6 with TRBJ1-4, with 7 bases matching TRBD1. V lost 5 bases and J lost 5; bases outside the gene matches: 8. The V gene's germline CDR1 is SGHVS and CDR2 FNYEAQ. The CDR3 has 15 residues. In DNA form, the CDR3 reads TGTGCCAGCAGCATCGGGACAGCGAAAAATGAAAAACTGTTTTTT. It encodes CASSIGTAKNEKLFF.

This clone was detected a few times. This chain uses TRBV15 with TRBJ1-3; no reliable D call. V gave up 1 base and J gave up 0 bases, with 10 bases separating them. CDR1 LNHNV and CDR2 YYDKDF come from the germline V gene (reference sequence). CDR3 length: 16 residues. Here the CDR3 reads CATSRGEGRSGNTIYF. CDR3 nucleotide sequence: TGTGCCACCAGCAGAGGGGAGGGCCGCTCTGGAAACACCATATATTTT.